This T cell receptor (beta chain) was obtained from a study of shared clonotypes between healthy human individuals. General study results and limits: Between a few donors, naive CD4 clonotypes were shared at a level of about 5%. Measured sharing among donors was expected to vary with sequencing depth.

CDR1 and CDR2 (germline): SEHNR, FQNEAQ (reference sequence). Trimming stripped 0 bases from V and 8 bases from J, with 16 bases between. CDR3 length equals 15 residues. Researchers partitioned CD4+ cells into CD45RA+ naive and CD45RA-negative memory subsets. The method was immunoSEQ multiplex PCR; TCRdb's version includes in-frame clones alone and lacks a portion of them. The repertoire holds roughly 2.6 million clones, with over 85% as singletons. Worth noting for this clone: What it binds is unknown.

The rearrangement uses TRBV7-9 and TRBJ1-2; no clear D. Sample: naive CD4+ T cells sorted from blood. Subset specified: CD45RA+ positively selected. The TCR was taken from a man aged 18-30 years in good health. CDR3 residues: CASSLALISTGGYTF. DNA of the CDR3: TGTGCCAGCAGCTTAGCGCTGATCTCTACCGGGGGCTACACCTTC.